This TCR beta chain was recovered during a study of shared clonotypes between healthy human individuals (TCRdb year 2020). As for the study more broadly: The cohort included three men and a couple of women between 18 and 49 years of age. For each donor, CD4 naive and CD4 memory were each given three plates, CD8 naive was given two plates, and CD8 memory was given one plate. To estimate repertoire size and how much clonotypes are shared between individuals, the study performed deep sequencing of blood TCR repertoires from 4 to 6 healthy adults. Different laboratories and diverse techniques were used to prepare libraries and sequence TCR repertoires, to increase sequencing depth and limit assay-specific biases. Per donor, leukapheresis produced somewhere between about 0.9 and 9.5 billion PBMCs. The investigation overall reported the following: Only blood was sampled, and tissue TCR repertoires likely differ from those in blood. Clonotypes shared by all four sorted-subset donors showed higher generation probabilities than non-shared clonotypes. Because the study included only a small number of donors, the genetic and exposure-history diversity represented was limited. Pairwise subsampling indicated that sequencing depth was expected to affect the degree of clonotype sharing among donors. Naive subsets generally had larger estimated clonotype richness than memory subsets did. Incomplete sequencing was indicated by rarefaction of sorted-subset datasets, despite the large sequencing depth. Across a handful of donors, roughly 5% of naive CD4, approximately 3.6% of naive CD8, about 2.3% of memory CD4, and over 0.35% of memory CD8 clonotypes were shared.

Using the deep immunoSEQ assay, TCR CDR3 regions were amplified from genomic DNA by multiplex PCR. Extracted genomic DNA from each cell subset was distributed evenly across all wells of several immunoSEQ 96-well plates, and each plate was treated as a replicate. For sorted subsets, approximately 190 ng genomic DNA, equal to 25,000 to 35,000 T cell genomes, was loaded into each replicate PCR. Purified libraries were quantified with a Qubit 3.0 fluorometer, sized on a Bioanalyzer 2100, and re-quantified with the KAPA Library Quantification kit. A separate single-read 150-cycle Illumina NextSeq 550 flow cell was used to sequence each immunoSEQ 96-well plate. In the source study's methods: The immunoSEQ output contained only junctional sequences without quality scores, so filtering could not match that applied to full-length reads. To assign V/J genes and CDR3, sequences were annotated against IMGT germline references using PyIR, a Python wrapper for IgBLAST v1.9. Reads were filtered out if the reads had weak V/J assignments (E-value above 1e-6), no CDR3, stop codons, out-of-frame junctions, or ambiguous translated residues. A V3J clonotype was defined by an identical inferred V gene, J gene, and CDR3 amino acid sequence. Percentage overlap between repertoires was calculated by dividing the number of shared unique clonotypes by the size of the smaller repertoire. Three approaches were used to assess repertoire richness: RTK rarefaction, the Chao1 estimator, and Recon v2.1 estimates of unobserved clonotypes. OLGA was used to compute generation probabilities for all TCRbeta clonotypes that the gDNA method yielded from a few donors. Sourced from immuneACCESS, this table was stored by TCRdb with only in-frame sequences that have V and J called. A share of the clones is absent; for the studies checked, an unresolved V gene accounts for under half, and the remainder has no known explanation. V and J calls and clone size follow that table, whereas D and trimming were derived from the DNA. This sample holds some 600,000 clones; 95% to 96% were observed only once. The top ten clonotypes cover 0.11% of the sample.

A remark on this clone: The antigen it binds to is not known. It has no much larger one-base neighbor in the sample; base qualities were not kept.

The trim is 1 base for V and 5 bases for J, with a gap of 16 bases between the germline ends. The CDR3 spans 16 residues, from the cysteine through the phenylalanine. Only CDR3 DNA remains: 48 bases, in frame from the first base. The germline V gene yields MNHEY for CDR1 and SVGAGI for CDR2. CD8 naive samples consisted of CD45RO-negative cells that were positively selected for CCR7, yielding a CD45RA+CCR7+ population without TemRA cells. The donors were healthy, HIV-negative adults who had no recently reported acute infections or vaccinations. Every donor was a Caucasian adult residing in Nashville, Tennessee, USA. Blood was obtained by leukapheresis, after which PBMCs were separated by Ficoll-Histopaque density gradient centrifugation and cryopreserved in liquid nitrogen vapor phase. Analytical flow cytometry was used to check the purity and quantity of every magnetically sorted T cell population. Each sorted fraction had its genomic DNA isolated and then quantified by UV absorbance on a Nanodrop 2000c.

Sequencing input: naive CD8+ T cells sorted from blood. The sample's cell subset or site label, in plain terms: CD45RA+CCR7+. The TCR originated in a woman aged 30 to 39 in good health. Here the chain combines TRBV6-5 and TRBJ2-3; perhaps TRBD2 is the D gene, with 7 bases matching. The bases read TGTGCCAGCAGTTACTGGGGGGGCGAGGTTTTAGATACGCAGTATTTT. This is translated as CASSYWGGEVLDTQYF.